This is a list of T cell receptor beta chains from one sample in a study of T cell responses to AZD1222 COVID-19 vaccine. Assay: immunoSEQ multiplex PCR; the TCRdb copy retains only in-frame clones and omits some. The sample has 150,000 to 200,000 clones; approximately 93% are singletons. Source: peripheral blood, taken on day 0 of AZD1222 vaccination. Receptors were obtained from an adult in good health. CDR3s leave out the opening cysteine and the closing phenylalanine or tryptophan.

length	J	V	CDR3
14	TRBJ1-6	TRBV28	ASTAPGQGFYSPLH
11	TRBJ1-2	TRBV12-3/TRBV12-4	TSSSTVNYGYT
11	TRBJ1-1	TRBV12-3/TRBV12-4	ASTWEKNTEAF
13	TRBJ2-1	TRBV5-1	ASSSLWIADNEQF
11	TRBJ2-3	TRBV30	AWRLPSTDTQY
13	TRBJ2-3	TRBV18	ASSPPTGGTDTQY
9	TRBJ2-7	TRBV6-4	ASSGSYEQY
11	TRBJ2-5	TRBV4-1	ASSPLYGETQY
14	TRBJ2-3	TRBV18	ASSLSRGPQGHTQY
11	TRBJ1-2	TRBV30	AWSVTGGYGYT
9	TRBJ2-5	TRBV7-9	ASSTPGTQY
13	TRBJ2-7	TRBV9	ASSPSDRGAYEQY
10	TRBJ1-5	TRBV7-4	ASSLLWEPQH
12	TRBJ1-3	TRBV3-1/TRBV3-2	ASSSQGGGNTIY
11	TRBJ1-1	TRBV6-1	ASSEARNTEAF
11	TRBJ1-2	TRBV12-3/TRBV12-4	ASSLRTDYGYT
10	TRBJ1-5	TRBV27	ASSSPPQPQH
9	TRBJ2-1	TRBV12-3/TRBV12-4	ASSIRGGQF
16	TRBJ2-1	TRBV18	ASSWTSGGPVSYNEQF
15	TRBJ1-2	TRBV7-9	ASSQGVQGLKGYGYT
13	TRBJ2-7	TRBV3-1/TRBV3-2	ASSQVAGHTFEQY
12	TRBJ2-5	TRBV7-3	ASSFGPSPGTQY
9	TRBJ1-2	TRBV29-1	SVDRGYGYT
15	TRBJ1-5	TRBV5-1	ASSLTPGGTGNQPQH
9	TRBJ2-2	TRBV2	ASSRSGELF
15	TRBJ1-5	TRBV21-1	ASTEGCRNIGVQPQH
13	TRBJ2-2	TRBV24-1	ATSDFPSGTGELF
13	TRBJ2-2	TRBV18	ASSTGLPNTGELF
12	TRBJ2-1	TRBV9	ASSAGGRGYEQF
15	TRBJ2-1	TRBV27	ASTPQRRTGPYNEQF
14	TRBJ1-6	TRBV4-2	ASRSQESSYNSPLH
12	TRBJ1-1	TRBV5-4	ASSLVGRGARAF
10	TRBJ2-1	TRBV7-9	ASSPGALEQF
13	TRBJ2-3	TRBV24-1	ATSDPLIISDTQY
12	TRBJ2-1	TRBV15	ATSRGGAGNEQF
12	TRBJ1-1	TRBV21-1	ASSLRTEDFEAF
15	TRBJ2-5	TRBV5-1	ASSLVVAGEYQETQY
11	TRBJ1-2	TRBV28	ASSLGQNYGYT
13	TRBJ1-6	TRBV6-5	ASSLTGVRNSPLH
13	TRBJ2-1	TRBV6-2/TRBV6-3	ASSYGLAVNNEQF